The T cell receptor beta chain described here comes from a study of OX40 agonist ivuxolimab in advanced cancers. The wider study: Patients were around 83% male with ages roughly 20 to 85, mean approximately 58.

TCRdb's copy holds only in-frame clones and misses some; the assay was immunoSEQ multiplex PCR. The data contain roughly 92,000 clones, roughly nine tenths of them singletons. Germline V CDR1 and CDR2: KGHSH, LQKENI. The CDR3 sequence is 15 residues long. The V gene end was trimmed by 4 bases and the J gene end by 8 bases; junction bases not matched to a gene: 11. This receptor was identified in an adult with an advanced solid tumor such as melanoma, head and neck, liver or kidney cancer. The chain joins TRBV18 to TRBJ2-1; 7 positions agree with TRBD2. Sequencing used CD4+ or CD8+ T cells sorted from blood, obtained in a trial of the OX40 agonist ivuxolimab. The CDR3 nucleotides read TGTGCCAGCTCACTCATAACGGGGGGAACTGATGAGCAGTTCTTC. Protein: CASSLITGGTDEQFF.